One and the same sample provided the 32 T cell receptor beta chains below, sequenced in a study of T cell responses to AZD1222 COVID-19 vaccine. Method: immunoSEQ multiplex PCR; TCRdb's copy keeps in-frame clones and lacks some. The table lists 98,000 or so clones, around nine tenths of them singletons, with roughly 3.3% in the top ten. The input for sequencing was peripheral blood, taken 28 days after the second dose of the MenACWY control vaccine. Receptors were obtained from an adult who received the MenACWY meningococcal vaccine as a control.

This chain uses TRBV3-1 (or the pseudogene TRBV3-2) with TRBJ2-7; D call uncertain. This CDR3 contains 12 residues. The ends were cut back, 3 bases at V and 6 bases at J, with 9 bases in the middle. Per germline, CDR1 LGHDT and CDR2 YNNKEL (reference sequence). CDR3 sequence reads: CASSQTWPEQYF. The CDR3 region has the DNA TGTGCCAGCAGCCAGACCTGGCCCGAGCAGTACTTC.

This chain joins TRBV30 and TRBJ1-4; D not resolved. The V gene lost 5 bases and the J gene lost 4 bases, with 5 bases spanning the gap. CDR3 length: 11 amino acids. The germline V gene has CDR1 GTSNPN and CDR2 SVGIG (reference sequence). This CDR3 is CAWQDNEKLFF. DNA for the CDR3: TGTGCCTGGCAGGATAATGAAAAACTGTTTTTT.

This clone was seen just once. J is TRBJ2-7 and V is TRBV28; 8 nucleotides match TRBD1. There are 15 residues in the CDR3. After removal of 2 bases from V and 5 bases from J, the junction contained 8 bases not matched to a gene. Germline V gives CDR1 MDHEN, CDR2 SYDVKM. CDR3 loop: CASSLVEQGAHEQYF. The CDR3 region has the DNA TGTGCCAGCAGTTTAGTGGAGCAGGGGGCCCACGAGCAGTACTTC. The full variable domain, in which reference TRBV28 and TRBJ2-7 provide the parts outside the CDR3, is DVKVTQSSRYLVKRTGEKVFLECVQDMDHENMFWYRQDPGLGLRLIYFSYDVKMKEKGDIPEGYSVSREKKERFSLILESASTNQTSMYLCASSLVEQGAHEQYFGPGTRLTVT.

This clone was seen just once. The chain joins TRBV5-8 to TRBJ1-6, with 7 nucleotides matching TRBD1. V trimming: 1 base; J trimming: 7 bases; junction bases outside the gene matches: 8. Germline CDR1 SGHTS, CDR2 YDEGEE. CDR3 length equals 16 residues. Written as DNA, the CDR3 is TGTGCCAGCAGCTTGAGCCTTGGACAGGCAAATTCACCCCTCCACTTT. Amino acid sequence: CASSLSLGQANSPLHF.

The CDR3 sequence: CASSPPGGFEAFF. In nucleotides, the CDR3 is TGTGCCAGCAGCCCACCGGGGGGATTCGAAGCTTTCTTT. The gene calls are TRBV12-3 or TRBV12-4 and TRBJ1-1; maybe TRBD1 (5 bases). V lost 6 bases, J lost 8 bases, and 16 bases lay in between. The CDR3 contains 13 residues.

The rearrangement links TRBV3-1 (or the pseudogene TRBV3-2) to TRBJ1-2; a possible D gene is TRBD1 (5 bases). The CDR3 runs 15 residues. V gave up 5 bases and J gave up 2 bases, with 15 bases separating them. The germline CDR1 and CDR2 sequences are LGHDT and YNNKEL (reference sequence). CDR3 coding DNA: TGTGCCAGCAGCAAAAGGGGTTTCTCCAACTATGGCTACACCTTC. This encodes CASSKRGFSNYGYTF.

V and J are TRBV7-2 and TRBJ2-3; D perhaps matches TRBD2 (7 bases). The germline V gene has CDR1 SGHTA and CDR2 FQGNSA. V was shortened by 5 bases and J by 0 bases, with 24 bases between the two germline ends. There are 19 residues in the CDR3. The CDR3 loop reads CASSPPGEGGGLSTDTQYF. The DNA of the CDR3 is TGTGCCAGCAGCCCCCCTGGGGAGGGCGGGGGCCTCAGCACAGATACGCAGTATTTT.

This clone has just one count. The rearrangement joins TRBV15 to TRBJ1-3; TRBD1 aligns across 9 bases. CDR3 length: 15 amino acids. Germline V lookup: CDR1 LNHNV, CDR2 YYDKDF (reference sequence). V gave up 7 bases and J gave up 4 bases; unmatched junction bases: 8. This CDR3 reads CATKGQGSSGNTIYF. CDR3 nucleotides: TGTGCCACCAAGGGACAGGGATCCTCGGGAAACACCATATATTTT.

This rearrangement joins TRBV28 to TRBJ2-1; D is undetermined. The CDR3 has 12 amino acids. The germline V gene has CDR1 MDHEN and CDR2 SYDVKM. Trimming took off 4 bases at V and 7 bases at J, with 8 bases between the two ends. Here the CDR3 reads CASSSISNEQFF. CDR3 nucleotide sequence: TGTGCCAGCAGTTCCATTTCAAATGAGCAGTTCTTC.

This sequence joins TRBV7-3 and TRBJ2-2; possibly TRBD2 for D (6 bases). The germline CDR1 and CDR2 sequences are SGHTA and FQGTGA. The V end lost 1 base, the J end lost 5 bases, and 14 bases lay between the germline ends. The CDR3 totals 16 residues. The CDR3 region has the DNA TGTGCCAGCAGCTTAATGGGGGGTATAGATACCGGGGAGCTGTTTTTT. Amino acids: CASSLMGGIDTGELFF.

This clone was counted a few times. The rearrangement uses TRBV24-1 and TRBJ2-1, with TRBD2 matching over 11 bases. The germline V gene has CDR1 KGHDR and CDR2 SFDVKD. Trimming removed 4 bases from V and 4 bases from J; junction bases left unmatched: 5. The CDR3 is made up of 16 amino acids. CDR3 protein: CATSDPPSGGYNEQFF. CDR3 DNA: TGTGCCACCAGTGACCCCCCTAGCGGGGGGTACAATGAGCAGTTCTTC.

CDR3 bases: TGTGCCAGCAGCTCAACTGCAGGGGGAAGCTCCTACGAGCAGTACTTC. This encodes CASSSTAGGSSYEQYF. The chain is built from TRBV7-2 and TRBJ2-7; 7 nucleotides match TRBD1. J was trimmed by 0 bases and V by 4 bases; bases with no gene match: 9. The CDR3 covers 16 residues. CDR1 is SGHTA and CDR2 is FQGNSA in the germline V gene.

V gene TRBV18 combines with J gene TRBJ1-5; a possible D gene is TRBD1 (5 bases). The CDR3 is made up of 16 amino acids. Germline V gene sequence: CDR1 KGHSH, CDR2 LQKENI. V was trimmed by 0 bases and J by 5 bases, leaving 14 bases between them. This CDR3 is CASSPPSGSRDQPQHF. DNA for the CDR3: TGTGCCAGCTCACCACCGTCGGGCAGCAGGGATCAGCCCCAGCATTTT.

The gene calls are TRBV7-2 and TRBJ1-2; no clear D. Germline V gene data show CDR1 as SGHTA and CDR2 as FQGNSA. The CDR3 sequence is 14 residues long. Trimming took off 3 bases at V and 5 bases at J, with 13 bases between the two ends. In nucleotides, the CDR3 is TGTGCCAGCAGCTTTGGCAGCCACTCTTATGGCTACACCTTC. Amino acid sequence: CASSFGSHSYGYTF.

This chain joins TRBV7-2 and TRBJ2-3, with a weak D call TRBD1 (5 bases). CDR3 size: 14 residues. Germline loops: CDR1 SGHTA, CDR2 FQGNSA. V lost 5 bases and J 0 bases, leaving 9 bases between the germline ends. For the CDR3, the DNA is TGTGCCAGCAGCGTTGACAGAAGCACAGATACGCAGTATTTT. Translation: CASSVDRSTDTQYF.

The chain joins TRBV6-2 or TRBV6-3 to TRBJ2-3; D is ambiguous. The V end was cut by 5 bases, the J end by 5 bases, with 17 bases between. This CDR3 comprises 15 residues. Germline V gene data show CDR1 as MNHEY and CDR2 as SVGEGT. Written as DNA, the CDR3 is TGTGCCAGCAGTACCACGACCCGTTCTAGAGATACGCAGTATTTT. Translation: CASSTTTRSRDTQYF.

The V call is TRBV2, the J call TRBJ2-3; 9 positions match TRBD2. CDR1 is SNHLY and CDR2 is FYNNEI in the germline V gene. The CDR3 is made up of 14 amino acids. The ends lost 6 bases at V and 11 bases at J; junction bases unmatched: 12. CDR3 protein: CASRSSAGGPGQYF. The CDR3 DNA follows: TGTGCCAGCAGGTCTTCGGCGGGGGGGCCCGGGCAGTATTTT.

V usage is TRBV7-6 and J usage is TRBJ1-1, with D tentatively TRBD1 (5 bases). Trimming took off 1 base at V and 5 bases at J, with 17 bases between the two ends. Germline CDR1 SGHVS, CDR2 FNYEAQ. This CDR3 is built from 16 residues. The chain's CDR3 is CASSLGSGGGGTEAFF. The CDR3 DNA reads as TGTGCCAGCAGCTTAGGATCAGGAGGCGGGGGAACTGAAGCTTTCTTT.

This chain connects TRBV29-1 to TRBJ2-7; D might be TRBD1 (5 bases). The V gene's germline CDR1 is SQVTM and CDR2 ANQGSEA. Deletions cut 3 bases from V and 6 bases from J, with 12 bases between. This CDR3 comprises 12 residues. CDR3 nucleotides: TGCAGCGTTGAGCAGGGTACGTCCGAGCAGTACTTC. Amino acid sequence: CSVEQGTSEQYF.

The chain has TRBV4-3 and TRBJ2-6; the D gene could be TRBD1 or TRBD2 (5 bases each). The CDR3 is 14 residues long. V dropped 1 base and J dropped 4 bases, with 5 bases sitting between them. Per germline, CDR1 LGHNA and CDR2 YSLEER. Here the CDR3 reads CASSQGDGANVLTF. DNA for the CDR3: TGCGCCAGCAGCCAAGGGGACGGGGCCAACGTCCTGACTTTC.

The V and J genes are TRBV27 and TRBJ1-1; D ambiguous. The germline CDR1 and CDR2 sequences are MNHEY and SMNVEV (reference sequence). The CDR3 loop spans 14 amino acids. V was cut by 2 bases and J by 3 bases, with 10 bases left in between. The CDR3 is CASSLLAAHTEAFF. The CDR3 DNA sequence: TGTGCCAGCAGTTTACTGGCAGCCCACACTGAAGCTTTCTTT.

The chain employs TRBV19 and TRBJ1-5; D may be TRBD1 (6 bases). Germline CDR1 is LNHDA and CDR2 is SQIVND (reference sequence). The CDR3 spans 14 residues. The germline V and J ends were trimmed by 7 bases and 5 bases, with 15 bases remaining between them. The CDR3, as DNA: TGTGCCAGTATCACAAGGGGGGCAGATCAGCCCCAGCATTTT. Translation gives CASITRGADQPQHF. The full variable domain, its missing parts supplied by reference TRBV19 and TRBJ1-5, is DGGITQSPKYLFRKEGQNVTLSCEQNLNHDAMYWYRQDPGQGLRLIYYSQIVNDFQKGDIAEGYSVSREKKESFPLTVTSAQKNPTAFYLCASITRGADQPQHFGDGTRLSIL.

This rearrangement joins TRBV7-3 to TRBJ2-7, with TRBD1 matching over 8 bases. The germline gives CDR1 SGHTA, CDR2 FQGTGA. The V and J ends lost 0 bases and 5 bases, in that order; junction bases with no gene match: 6. The CDR3 totals 15 residues. This chain's CDR3 is CASSLTTGQGNEQYF. In DNA form, the CDR3 reads TGTGCCAGCAGCTTAACGACCGGACAGGGAAACGAGCAGTACTTC.

The V gene is TRBV7-9, the J gene TRBJ2-3; no clear D gene. The CDR3 is made up of 15 amino acids. Germline V CDR1 and CDR2: SEHNR, FQNEAQ (reference sequence). Trimming stripped 4 bases from V and 2 bases from J, with 13 bases between. The CDR3 spells CASSSDLGSTDTQYF. The DNA for the CDR3 is TGTGCCAGCAGCTCGGATCTAGGTTCCACAGATACGCAGTATTTT.

CDR3 residues: CASSALSGGAGDTQYF. The CDR3 DNA reads TGTGCCAGCAGCGCACTTAGCGGGGGGGCCGGAGATACGCAGTATTTT. The chain employs TRBV9 and TRBJ2-3; 11 nucleotides align to TRBD2. With V trimmed by 3 bases and J by 5 bases, 8 bases remained unmatched. CDR1 is SGDLS, CDR2 YYNGEE, per germline. The length of the CDR3 is 16 residues. Complete variable domain (other parts from reference TRBV9 and TRBJ2-3): DSGVTQTPKHLITATGQRVTLRCSPRSGDLSVYWYQQSLDQGLQFLIQYYNGEERAKGNILERFSAQQFPDLHSELNLSSLELGDSALYFCASSALSGGAGDTQYFGPGTRLTVL.

The chain has TRBV11-3 and TRBJ2-7, with TRBD2 matching 8 bases. The CDR3 covers 13 residues. CDR1 is SGHNT, CDR2 YENEEA, per germline. V was pared by 5 bases and J by 6 bases, with 6 bases of the junction left unmatched. CDR3 amino acids: CASSLSRGGEQYF. The CDR3 bases are TGTGCCAGCAGCCTCTCTCGGGGGGGCGAGCAGTACTTC.

The genes are TRBV3-1 (or the pseudogene TRBV3-2) and TRBJ2-1; D gene ambiguous. The germline CDR1 and CDR2 sequences are LGHDT and YNNKEL (reference sequence). Between the trimmed V and J ends, which lost 0 bases and 10 bases, there was a span of 10 bases. The CDR3 spans 13 residues. The CDR3 loop reads CASSQDLKEEQFF. For the CDR3, the DNA is TGTGCCAGCAGCCAAGATCTCAAGGAGGAGCAGTTCTTC.

The V call is TRBV6-5, the J call TRBJ2-5, with 11 bases matching TRBD1. Losses at the gene ends were 6 bases for V and 1 base for J; bases not matched to a gene: 4. Germline V gene lookup returns CDR1 MNHEY and CDR2 SVGAGI. The CDR3 is 15 amino acids. This CDR3 is CASRRTGGRQETQYF. CDR3 bases: TGTGCCAGCAGAAGGACAGGGGGCCGCCAAGAGACCCAGTACTTC.

The chain couples TRBV12-3 or TRBV12-4 to TRBJ1-3, with D unclear. V lost 3 bases to trimming and J lost 0 bases, with 0 bases between them. The CDR3 spans 12 residues. Here the CDR3 reads CASSFSGNTIYF. The CDR3 DNA is TGTGCCAGCAGTTTCTCTGGAAACACCATATATTTT.

The chain carries TRBV7-2 and TRBJ2-3; 14 positions agree with TRBD2. Per the germline V gene, CDR1 is SGHTA and CDR2 is FQGNSA. The CDR3 covers 19 residues. The V gene end was trimmed by 1 base and the J gene end by 3 bases; junction bases not matched to a gene: 9. Written as DNA, the CDR3 is TGTGCCAGCAGCTTAGTGAGACTAGCGGGGGGGCGAGAAACAGATACGCAGTATTTT. Translated: CASSLVRLAGGRETDTQYF.

V usage is TRBV2 and J usage is TRBJ1-2; TRBD1 aligns across 7 bases. J lost 4 bases, V lost 7 bases, and 9 bases had no gene match. Germline lookup yields CDR1 SNHLY and CDR2 FYNNEI. The CDR3 is 14 amino acids. CDR3 sequence reads: CASTWDSSIYGYTF. DNA for the CDR3: TGTGCCAGCACGTGGGACAGCAGTATCTATGGCTACACCTTC.

The chain carries TRBV4-2 and TRBJ1-5, with 7 bases aligning to TRBD1. V lost 1 base, J lost 3 bases, and 6 bases stayed unmatched. The CDR3 is 16 amino acids. Germline CDR1 and CDR2: LGHNA and YNFKEQ. CDR3 DNA: TGTGCCAGCAGCCAAGTGGGGGGACAGTCCAATCAGCCCCAGCATTTT. Translated: CASSQVGGQSNQPQHF.